These T cell receptor beta chains were read from a single sample in a study of shared clonotypes between healthy human individuals. Profiled with immunoSEQ multiplex PCR; TCRdb holds only in-frame clones, not every one. The data hold roughly 500,000 clones, with approximately 81% observed a single time. The sample was PBMCs. The origin of the receptors is a woman in her forties in good health. Some clones in this sample may be carry-over from other donors' samples. CDR3s include the opening cysteine and the closing phenylalanine or tryptophan. The D gene is left open where the match is weak. Some rows mark clone size as missing; the rest say once, few, many or name a class of expanded clone.

V gene,J gene,clone size,D gene,CDR3 protein,CDR3 DNA
TRBV6-6,TRBJ2-7,NA,TRBD1,CASGQGIEQYF,TGTGCCAGCGGACAGGGAATCGAGCAGTACTTC
TRBV11-2,TRBJ2-7,NA,TRBD1,CASSFPGQGAYEQYF,TGTGCCAGCAGCTTTCCGGGCCAGGGGGCTTACGAGCAGTACTTC
TRBV5-1,TRBJ2-1,once,TRBD2,CASSGTGTSGTYNEQFF,TGCGCCAGCAGCGGCACCGGGACTAGCGGGACCTACAATGAGCAGTTCTTC
TRBV30,TRBJ2-1,NA,TRBD1,CAWDHSGTGSYNEQFF,TGTGCCTGGGATCATTCCGGGACAGGGTCCTACAATGAGCAGTTCTTC
TRBV4-2,TRBJ1-5,NA,NA,CASSQGGMSNQPQHF,TGTGCCAGCAGCCAAGGGGGGATGAGCAATCAGCCCCAGCATTTT
TRBV19,TRBJ2-3,many,NA,CASSIMNTQYF,TGTGCCAGTAGTATCATGAATACGCAGTATTTT
TRBV29-1,TRBJ2-7,NA,NA,CSVARQVGNEQYF,TGCAGCGTTGCTCGACAGGTCGGGAACGAGCAGTACTTC
TRBV7-9,TRBJ1-2,NA,NA,CASSLAMDGYGYTF,TGTGCCAGCAGCTTGGCCATGGACGGCTATGGCTACACCTTC
TRBV9,TRBJ1-3,NA,TRBD1,CASSPEGARGNTIYF,TGTGCCAGTAGCCCTGAGGGGGCGCGAGGAAACACCATATATTTT
TRBV5-1,TRBJ2-3,NA,NA,CASSLGSKSTDTQYF,TGCGCCAGCAGCTTGGGGAGTAAGAGCACAGATACGCAGTATTTT
TRBV28,TRBJ1-2,once,NA,CASSLFRTVEGYTF,TGTGCCAGCAGTTTATTTCGAACAGTGGAAGGCTACACCTTC
TRBV11-2,TRBJ2-7,NA,TRBD2,CASSGLAGVRAYEQYF,TGTGCCAGCAGCGGGCTAGCGGGAGTCAGAGCCTACGAGCAGTACTTC
TRBV6-1,TRBJ1-1,NA,NA,CASSRSMNTEAFF,TGTGCCAGCTCGCGGAGCATGAACACTGAAGCTTTCTTT
TRBV2,TRBJ2-4,NA,NA,CASTRQEQDIQYF,TGTGCCAGCACTAGACAAGAGCAAGACATTCAGTACTTC
TRBV7-9,TRBJ2-7,once,NA,CASSLSGEQYF,TGTGCCAGCAGCTTATCGGGCGAGCAGTACTTC
TRBV6-1,TRBJ2-7,NA,NA,CVSSGVNLYWQYF,TGTGTCAGCAGTGGGGTGAACCTCTACTGGCAGTACTTC
TRBV28,TRBJ1-1,NA,TRBD1,CASRVQGATEAFF,TGTGCCAGCAGGGTACAGGGGGCAACTGAAGCTTTCTTT
TRBV5-6,TRBJ2-7,NA,NA,CASSSLLGGYEQYF,TGTGCCAGCAGCTCGCTACTAGGGGGTTACGAGCAGTACTTC
TRBV6-4,TRBJ2-1,few,TRBD1,CASSEGQGSYNEQFF,TGTGCCAGCAGTGAAGGACAGGGCTCCTACAATGAGCAGTTCTTC
TRBV2,TRBJ2-3,NA,NA,CASSEAGGMASTDTQYF,TGTGCCAGCAGTGAGGCCGGCGGAATGGCAAGCACAGATACGCAGTATTTT
TRBV7-8,TRBJ1-2,NA,NA,CASSFLLDRLYGYTF,TGTGCCAGCAGCTTCCTACTCGACAGGCTCTATGGCTACACCTTC
TRBV30,TRBJ2-1,NA,NA,CAWRPDSSYNEQFF,TGTGCCTGGAGGCCAGATAGCTCCTACAATGAGCAGTTCTTC
TRBV10-1,TRBJ2-7,once,NA,CASSPQRVARSYEQYF,TGCGCCAGCAGTCCCCAACGAGTAGCGAGGAGCTACGAGCAGTACTTC
TRBV28,TRBJ2-5,NA,NA,CASSFVTETQYF,TGTGCCAGCAGTTTTGTAACGGAGACCCAGTACTTC
TRBV29-1,TRBJ2-7,NA,NA,CSVRDTLRKSSYEQYF,TGCAGCGTTCGGGACACCTTAAGAAAGAGCTCCTACGAGCAGTACTTC
TRBV28,TRBJ1-5,NA,NA,CASFDSNQPQHF,TGTGCCAGCTTCGACAGCAATCAGCCCCAGCATTTT
TRBV7-8,TRBJ2-1,NA,NA,CASSAGPGGSNEQFF,TGTGCCAGCAGCGCGGGACCTGGGGGTTCTAATGAGCAGTTCTTC
TRBV4-1,TRBJ2-7,NA,TRBD2,CASSPPSGSGYEQYF,TGCGCCAGCAGCCCCCCTAGCGGGAGCGGTTACGAGCAGTACTTC
TRBV5-1,TRBJ2-1,NA,NA,CASSHNYNEQFF,TGCGCCAGCAGCCATAACTACAATGAGCAGTTCTTC
TRBV19,TRBJ2-3,NA,TRBD2,CASSSYTSGSADTQYF,TGTGCCAGTAGTTCTTATACTAGCGGGAGCGCAGATACGCAGTATTTT
TRBV11-1,TRBJ2-7,NA,NA,CASSTIGGTYEQYF,TGTGCCAGCAGCACCATCGGAGGGACGTACGAGCAGTACTTC
TRBV7-9,TRBJ2-7,NA,TRBD2,CASSPLGASGYEQYF,TGTGCCAGCAGCCCACTCGGGGCTAGCGGCTACGAGCAGTACTTC
TRBV4-2,TRBJ1-5,NA,NA,CASSQGEGENQPQHF,TGTGCCAGCAGCCAAGGGGAGGGAGAGAATCAGCCCCAGCATTTT
TRBV10-2,TRBJ2-5,NA,TRBD2,CASRGGLAAVGETQYF,TGCGCCAGCAGAGGAGGACTAGCGGCGGTGGGGGAGACCCAGTACTTC
TRBV27,TRBJ1-3,NA,NA,CASRRRGSGNTIYF,TGTGCCAGCAGACGCAGGGGATCTGGAAACACCATATATTTT
TRBV28,TRBJ1-1,NA,TRBD1,CASSQGDRVNTEAFF,TGTGCCAGCTCCCAGGGGGACAGGGTGAACACTGAAGCTTTCTTT
TRBV2,TRBJ2-1,NA,NA,CASSATSEQFF,TGTGCCAGCAGCGCAACTAGTGAGCAGTTCTTC
TRBV28,TRBJ2-3,NA,TRBD2,CASSPQAGRATDTQYF,TGTGCCAGCAGTCCCCAAGCGGGACGGGCCACAGATACGCAGTATTTT
TRBV19,TRBJ2-2,NA,NA,CASRPIGPGELFF,TGTGCCAGTCGACCGATCGGGCCCGGGGAGCTGTTTTTT
TRBV30,TRBJ2-1,few,TRBD2,CAGGERRDDEQFF,TGTGCCGGGGGGGAGAGGCGGGACGATGAGCAGTTCTTC
TRBV25-1,TRBJ2-3,NA,TRBD2,CASSESYGDYTDTQYF,TGTGCCAGCAGTGAATCTTACGGGGACTACACAGATACGCAGTATTTT
TRBV2,TRBJ2-1,NA,NA,CASSDLWTEQFF,TGTGCCAGCAGTGATCTTTGGACTGAGCAGTTCTTC
TRBV6-1,TRBJ2-7,NA,TRBD2,CASSEGLADYEQYF,TGTGCCAGCAGTGAAGGTCTAGCGGACTACGAGCAGTACTTC
TRBV11-3,TRBJ2-1,NA,NA,CASSLGPGKGMGYNEQFF,TGTGCCAGCAGCTTAGGACCCGGGAAAGGGATGGGGTACAATGAGCAGTTCTTC
TRBV6-6,TRBJ1-1,NA,NA,CASSYGDGNTEAFF,TGTGCCAGCAGTTACGGGGACGGGAACACTGAAGCTTTCTTT
TRBV5-1,TRBJ2-7,NA,NA,CASSLRFKEQYF,TGCGCCAGCAGCTTGCGGTTTAAGGAGCAGTACTTC
TRBV2,TRBJ2-2,few,NA,CASSALFHGGELFF,TGTGCCAGCAGTGCATTATTTCACGGCGGGGAGCTGTTTTTT
TRBV2,TRBJ2-2,NA,NA,CASSEIGVANTGELFF,TGTGCCAGCAGTGAAATTGGGGTAGCGAACACCGGGGAGCTGTTTTTT